This TCR beta chain was profiled in a study of molecular identifiers for immune sequencing clone quantification. This clonotype was counted a few times. TCRdb used MiXCR to reprocess the PCR reads, holding one entry per CDR3 protein. In the table there are some 590,000 distinct CDR3 sequences, approximately 24% of which are singletons. The sequence came from a human donor in good health. Some libraries in this study had Jurkat cell RNA spiked in. Sequenced: naive CD8+ T cells from blood, with Jurkat cell RNA spiked in. Subset indicated: FACS-sorted CD8+CD4-CCR7+CD45RA+ naive T cells.

CDR3 nucleotide sequence: TGTGCCAGCAGTTATATTCCGGGACGGAGGAATGAAAAACTGTTTTTT. Amino acid sequence: CASSYIPGRRNEKLFF. This sequence joins TRBV6-2 or TRBV6-3 and TRBJ1-4; the D gene is possibly TRBD1 (5 bases). The CDR3 is 16 amino acids. Per the germline V gene, CDR1 is MNHEY and CDR2 is SVGEGT. The ends were cut back, 3 bases at V and 5 bases at J, with 16 bases in the middle.